This TCR beta chain appears in the sequencing data of a study of blood T cell repertoires in COVID-19. Study details: PBMCs, B-cell-depleted T cells, or T cells were the source of the cDNA or gDNA that made up the material.

TCRdb's copy holds only in-frame clones and misses some; the assay was immunoSEQ multiplex PCR. The sample records approximately 230,000 clones, roughly 87% being singletons. Material for sequencing was peripheral blood. This TCR was recovered from a man aged 18 to 29 with active or convalescent COVID-19.

The DNA of the CDR3 is TGCAGCGTTGTACTAGCGGATTCCTACGAGCAGTACTTC. Its protein is CSVVLADSYEQYF. The J gene is TRBJ2-7, the V gene TRBV29-1; TRBD2 agrees at 8 bases. CDR3 length equals 13 residues. Germline V gene data show CDR1 as SQVTM and CDR2 as ANQGSEA. V gave up 4 bases and J gave up 1 base; unmatched junction bases: 3.